This T cell receptor (beta chain) appears in the sequencing data of a study of T cell responses to AZD1222 COVID-19 vaccine. V was shortened by 4 bases and J by 6 bases, with 22 bases between the two germline ends. This CDR3 spans 17 amino acids. In germline, CDR1 is SGHDN, CDR2 FVKESK. General study results and limits: Clonal diversity was possibly underestimated, and the donors were mostly white British, with more females. Scientists sampled the repertoires only once the peak T cell response had passed.

As concerns this clone: Its specificity is not known.

Data came from immunoSEQ multiplex PCR; TCRdb stores just in-frame clones and leaves some out. The profile covers roughly 140,000 clones, with roughly 94% appearing a single time and roughly 1.3% taken by the ten largest. This chain joins TRBV14 and TRBJ2-1, with D possibly matching TRBD2 (6 bases). The source is an adult in good health. The sample was peripheral blood, taken on day 0 of AZD1222 vaccination. The CDR3: CASSRRVLGGKINEQFF. DNA of the CDR3: TGTGCCAGCAGCCGCAGAGTTCTTGGCGGGAAGATCAATGAGCAGTTCTTC. Variable domain in full (rest from reference TRBV14 and TRBJ2-1): EAGVTQFPSHSVIEKGQTVTLRCDPISGHDNLYWYRRVMGKEIKFLLHFVKESKQDESGMPNNRFLAERTGGTYSTLKVQPAELEDSGVYFCASSRRVLGGKINEQFFGPGTRLTVL.